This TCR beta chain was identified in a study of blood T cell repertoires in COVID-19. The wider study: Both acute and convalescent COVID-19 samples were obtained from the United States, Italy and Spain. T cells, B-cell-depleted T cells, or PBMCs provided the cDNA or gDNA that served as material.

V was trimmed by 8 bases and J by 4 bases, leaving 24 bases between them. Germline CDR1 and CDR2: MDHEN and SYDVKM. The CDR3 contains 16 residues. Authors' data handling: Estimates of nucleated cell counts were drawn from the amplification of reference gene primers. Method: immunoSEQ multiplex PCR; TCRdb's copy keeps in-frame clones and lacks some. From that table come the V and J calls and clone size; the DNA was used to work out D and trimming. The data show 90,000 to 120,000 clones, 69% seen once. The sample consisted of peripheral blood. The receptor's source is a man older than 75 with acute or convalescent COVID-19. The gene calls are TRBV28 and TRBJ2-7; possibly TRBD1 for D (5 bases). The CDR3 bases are TGTGCCAGCCCCCCTAACGCTGGCACAGGAACGTACGAGCAGTACTTC. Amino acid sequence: CASPPNAGTGTYEQYF.